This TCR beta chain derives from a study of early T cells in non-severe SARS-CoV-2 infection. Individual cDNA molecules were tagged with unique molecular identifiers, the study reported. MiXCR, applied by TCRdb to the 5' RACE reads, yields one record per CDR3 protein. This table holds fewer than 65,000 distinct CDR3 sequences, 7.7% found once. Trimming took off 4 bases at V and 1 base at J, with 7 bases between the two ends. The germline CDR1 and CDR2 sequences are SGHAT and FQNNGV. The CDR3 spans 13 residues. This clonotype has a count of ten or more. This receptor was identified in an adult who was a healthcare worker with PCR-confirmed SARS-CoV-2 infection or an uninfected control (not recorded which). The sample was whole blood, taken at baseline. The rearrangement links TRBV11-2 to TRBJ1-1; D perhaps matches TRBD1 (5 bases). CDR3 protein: CASSSTGNTEAFF. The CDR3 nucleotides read TGTGCCAGCAGCTCCACAGGGAACACTGAAGCTTTCTTT.